The rows below give T cell receptor beta chains drawn from one sample of a study of blood T cell repertoires in COVID-19. Profiled with immunoSEQ multiplex PCR; TCRdb holds only in-frame clones, not every one. The repertoire holds 300,000 to 400,000 clones, with roughly 90% as singletons. The sample comprised PBMCs or T cells enriched from blood (not recorded which). Receptors originate from a young woman with acute COVID-19. Each CDR3 is given with its conserved first and last residue. The order of the fields is J gene, clone size, V gene, D gene, CDR3 protein, CDR3 DNA. The D gene is left open where the match is weak. Size tells how often a clone was seen (once, few, many) or the class of an expanded clone, and some rows leave it out.

>TRBJ2-1|-|TRBV30|TRBD2
CAWRERGVVGEQFF
TGTGCCTGGAGAGAGCGGGGGGTCGTGGGTGAGCAGTTCTTC
>TRBJ2-7|-|TRBV13|TRBD2
CASSLRRLAGGQEQYF
TGTGCCAGCAGCTTACGACGACTAGCGGGGGGCCAAGAGCAGTACTTC
>TRBJ1-4|once|TRBV7-2|TRBD1
CASSLDTGTGSVKLFF
TGTGCCAGCAGCTTAGATACCGGGACAGGGTCGGTAAAACTGTTTTTT
>TRBJ1-5|-|TRBV5-6|TRBD1
CASSTGQARDPQHF
TGTGCCAGCAGCACCGGACAGGCCAGGGATCCCCAGCATTTT
>TRBJ1-4|-|TRBV10-3|TRBD1
CAISRTGGQEKLFF
TGTGCCATCAGTAGGACAGGGGGCCAGGAAAAACTGTTTTTT
>TRBJ2-1|-|TRBV6-2/TRBV6-3|TRBD2
CASSYSLGESGGRYNEQFF
TGTGCCAGCAGTTACTCGTTGGGGGAGAGCGGGGGGCGTTACAATGAGCAGTTCTTC
>TRBJ2-1|few|TRBV7-2|-
CASSLVSHNEQFF
TGTGCCAGCAGCTTAGTATCCCACAATGAGCAGTTCTTC
>TRBJ2-7|-|TRBV10-1|TRBD1
CASSTGQGRGEQYF
TGCGCCAGCAGTACCGGACAGGGCAGGGGCGAGCAGTACTTC
>TRBJ2-5|-|TRBV27|-
CASSLSFPGLQETQYF
TGTGCCAGCAGTTTAAGTTTCCCTGGGCTCCAAGAGACCCAGTACTTC
>TRBJ2-7|-|TRBV3-1/TRBV3-2|-
CASSQRDEQYF
TGTGCCAGCAGCCAAAGAGACGAGCAGTACTTC
>TRBJ1-1|-|TRBV7-9|TRBD1
CASSRGQASEAFF
TGTGCCAGCAGCCGCGGACAGGCAAGCGAAGCTTTCTTT
>TRBJ1-4|few|TRBV7-8|-
CASSRGVLEKLFF
TGTGCCAGCAGCCGCGGGGTATTGGAAAAACTGTTTTTT
>TRBJ2-3|-|TRBV2|-
CSSVASDTQYF
TGCAGTTCGGTAGCTTCGGATACGCAGTATTTT
>TRBJ2-3|-|TRBV2|TRBD2
CASSQRGGGEISTDTQYF
TGTGCCAGCAGTCAGCGGGGGGGCGGAGAGATCAGCACAGATACGCAGTATTTT
>TRBJ2-1|-|TRBV7-3|TRBD2
CASSASGGRDEQFF
TGTGCCAGCAGTGCTAGCGGGGGGCGAGATGAGCAGTTCTTC
>TRBJ2-7|few|TRBV7-6|-
CASSLREQYF
TGTGCCAGCAGCTTACGGGAGCAGTACTTC
>TRBJ2-7|-|TRBV7-2|-
CASSLTRSSYEQYF
TGTGCCAGCAGCCTTACGCGGTCCTCCTACGAGCAGTACTTC
>TRBJ2-3|-|TRBV5-6|-
CASSLGSGTTDTQYF
TGTGCCAGCAGCTTGGGTAGCGGAACCACAGATACGCAGTATTTT